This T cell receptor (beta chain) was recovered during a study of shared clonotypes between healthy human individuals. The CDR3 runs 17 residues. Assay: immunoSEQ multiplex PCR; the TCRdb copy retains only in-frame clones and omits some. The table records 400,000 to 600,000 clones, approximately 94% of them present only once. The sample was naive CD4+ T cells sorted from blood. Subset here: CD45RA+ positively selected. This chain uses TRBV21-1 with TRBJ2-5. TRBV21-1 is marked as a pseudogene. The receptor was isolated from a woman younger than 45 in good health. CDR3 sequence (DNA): TGTGCCAGCAGCAATTGGGTGGGGGGACATGGCCAAGAGACCCAGTACTTC. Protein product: CASSNWVGGHGQETQYF.